Shown below are 8 T cell receptor beta chains from a single sample sequenced in a study of T-cell memory formation after mild COVID-19. From the 5' RACE reads, TCRdb called clonotypes with MiXCR, one entry per CDR3 protein. The data show under 450,000 distinct CDR3 sequences, 23% seen once. Sequenced material: PBMCs or a T cell subset sorted from them (not recorded which). The source is an adult woman who had mild COVID-19 (a few samples of this study predate the infection). Cell type and time point are not known.

This clonotype was counted between two and nine times. The chain links TRBV12-3 or TRBV12-4 to TRBJ2-2; no firm D call. The CDR3 covers 13 residues. Deletions cut 3 bases from V and 5 bases from J, with 7 bases between. CDR3 amino acids: CASSFPTTGELFF. The CDR3 DNA sequence: TGTGCCAGCAGTTTTCCTACAACCGGGGAGCTGTTTTTT.

In this sample, this clonotype turned up a few times. The chain couples TRBV5-1 to TRBJ2-7, with 8 positions matching TRBD1. Germline-derived CDR1 and CDR2 are SGHRS and YFSETQ. The CDR3 contains 15 residues. Trimming cost V 0 bases and J 4 bases; bases outside gene matches: 6. For the CDR3, the DNA is TGCGCCAGCAGCTTGGTGGCAGGGGGCGAGTACGAGCAGTACTTC. Amino acids: CASSLVAGGEYEQYF.

This clonotype was picked up a small number of times. The chain combines TRBV5-1 with TRBJ2-1; TRBD2 matches 14 bases. Germline V CDR1 and CDR2: SGHRS, YFSETQ. The CDR3 runs to 15 residues. Trimming at V came to 3 bases and at J to 9 bases, leaving 5 bases not matched to a gene. CDR3 loop: CASSWGTSGGSEQFF. The CDR3 DNA reads as TGCGCCAGCAGCTGGGGGACTAGCGGGGGCAGTGAGCAGTTCTTC.

V usage is TRBV5-1 and J usage is TRBJ2-1, with 13 bases aligning to TRBD2. Looked up from germline, CDR1 is SGHRS and CDR2 is YFSETQ. The CDR3 runs to 16 residues. After removal of 4 bases from V and 7 bases from J, the junction contained 8 bases not matched to a gene. This CDR3 is CASSDGLAGVKNEQFF. The CDR3 nucleotides read TGCGCCAGCAGCGACGGACTAGCGGGGGTAAAAAATGAGCAGTTCTTC.

This clonotype has more than one count but fewer than ten. The V and J genes are TRBV12-3 or TRBV12-4 and TRBJ2-3; D is unclear. This CDR3 has 14 residues. V dropped 5 bases and J dropped 2 bases, with 11 bases sitting between them. Here the CDR3 reads CASSPIAITDTQYF. The CDR3 DNA sequence: TGTGCCAGCAGTCCTATCGCCATCACAGATACGCAGTATTTT.

CDR3: CASAEWRRVYEQYF. CDR3 in DNA: TGTGCCAGCGCGGAATGGCGGAGGGTCTACGAGCAGTACTTC. The chain has TRBV12-3 or TRBV12-4 and TRBJ2-7; tentatively, D is TRBD2 (6 bases). V gave up 8 bases and J gave up 3 bases, with 17 bases separating them. The CDR3 covers 14 residues.

Ten or more counts support this clonotype. The chain employs TRBV25-1 and TRBJ2-7, with a weak D call TRBD1 (6 bases). This CDR3 contains 12 residues. Trimming took off 4 bases at V and 7 bases at J, with 11 bases between the two ends. CDR1 and CDR2 from the germline V gene are MGHDK and SYGVNS. CDR3 coding DNA: TGTGCCAGCAGTGGCCGAACAGGGGAGCAGTACTTC. Translating it yields CASSGRTGEQYF.

This chain uses TRBV29-1 with TRBJ1-4, with TRBD1 as a possible D gene (5 bases). CDR1 SQVTM and CDR2 ANQGSEA come from the germline V gene. The V end lost 3 bases, the J end lost 7 bases, and 18 bases lay between the germline ends. The CDR3 extends over 15 amino acids. The CDR3 spells CSVEVGLGASEKLFF. Written as DNA, the CDR3 is TGCAGCGTTGAGGTGGGGCTAGGCGCGAGTGAAAAACTGTTTTTT.